Following are 5 T cell receptor beta chains from one sample sequenced in a study of response to subunit inactivated influenza vaccine. TCRdb ran MiXCR on the RT-PCR reads and lists one entry per CDR3 protein. This sample has about 520,000 distinct CDR3 sequences; approximately 7.3% occur once, and the top ten carry about an eighth. The material was PBMCs from blood, obtained around 2 years after vaccination. These receptors were taken from a man aged 50 to 75 who received an inactivated influenza vaccine.

The chain combines TRBV5-1 with TRBJ1-2; maybe TRBD1 (6 bases). CDR1 is SGHRS, CDR2 YFSETQ, per germline. Trimming stripped 4 bases from V and 4 bases from J, with 20 bases between. The CDR3 is 16 amino acids. DNA for the CDR3: TGCGCCAGCAGCCCCCATGGTCGGGGGCGTGCCTATGGCTACACCTTC. It translates to CASSPHGRGRAYGYTF. Combining the CDR3 with reference TRBV5-1 and TRBJ1-2 gives the whole variable domain KAGVTQTPRYLIKTRGQQVTLSCSPISGHRSVSWYQQTPGQGLQFLFEYFSETQRNKGNFPGRFSGRQFSNSRSEMNVSTLELGDSALYLCASSPHGRGRAYGYTFGSGTRLTVV.

This clonotype was recorded many times. V usage is TRBV6-1 and J usage is TRBJ2-3; 8 bases are shared with TRBD1. V lost 6 bases, J lost 5 bases, and 7 bases stayed unmatched. The CDR3 spans 14 residues. The V gene's germline CDR1 is MNHNS and CDR2 SASEGT. CDR3 sequence: CASSQRQGRDTQYF. CDR3 bases: TGTGCCAGCAGCCAGCGACAGGGGCGAGATACGCAGTATTTT.

This clonotype was picked up a small number of times. This chain connects TRBV4-1 to TRBJ2-7; 8 bases match TRBD1. CDR3 length: 13 amino acids. The germline V gene has CDR1 MGHRA and CDR2 YSYEKL. J lost 6 bases, V lost 2 bases, and 3 bases had no gene match. The chain's CDR3 is CASSQPDRAEQYF. CDR3 DNA: TGCGCCAGCAGCCAACCGGACAGGGCCGAGCAGTACTTC.

The chain employs TRBV25-1 and TRBJ1-3; D may be TRBD1 (6 bases). V was shortened by 1 base and J by 0 bases, with 7 bases between the two germline ends. The germline V gene encodes CDR1 MGHDK and CDR2 SYGVNS. The CDR3 runs to 15 residues. The CDR3 nucleotides read TGTGCCAGCAGTGAATCCAGGGGCTCTGGAAACACCATATATTTT. This codes for CASSESRGSGNTIYF.

This clonotype was observed a handful of times. The chain carries TRBV12-3 or TRBV12-4 and TRBJ2-5; 7 bases map to TRBD1. The CDR3 is made up of 16 amino acids. Losses at the gene ends were 5 bases for V and 1 base for J; bases not matched to a gene: 10. CDR3 protein: CASSTRQGRIQETQYF. DNA of the CDR3: TGTGCCAGCAGTACCAGACAGGGTAGAATCCAAGAGACCCAGTACTTC.